These 22 T cell receptor beta chains were all obtained from the same sample, sequenced in a study of blood T cell repertoires in COVID-19. The table came from immunoSEQ multiplex PCR; TCRdb's copy has only in-frame clones and leaves some out. This sample has roughly 280,000 clones, with 85% to 90% found just once. Sequenced: peripheral blood. The source is a woman aged 60-75 years with COVID-19, enrolled during active disease.

The rearrangement joins TRBV6-6 to TRBJ2-2, with 7 bases aligning to TRBD2. CDR3 size: 16 residues. Germline V gene sequence: CDR1 MNHNY, CDR2 SVGAGI (reference sequence). With 6 bases clipped from V and 4 bases from J, the junction kept 11 bases outside the gene matches. This CDR3 reads CASSPGGGRATGELFF. In DNA form, the CDR3 reads TGTGCCAGCAGCCCCGGAGGAGGGAGGGCCACCGGGGAGCTGTTTTTT.

The DNA for the CDR3 is TGCGCCAGCAGTTCCAAGACTAGCGGGGCCACCACAGATACGCAGTATTTT. It specifies CASSSKTSGATTDTQYF. The chain links TRBV5-1 to TRBJ2-3, with 11 bases lining up with TRBD2. The junction had 10 bases not matched to a gene; V was cut back by 5 bases and J by 2 bases. This CDR3 is 17 amino acids long. Looked up from germline, CDR1 is SGHRS and CDR2 is YFSETQ. The variable domain in full, with the rest retrieved from reference TRBV5-1 and TRBJ2-3, is KAGVTQTPRYLIKTRGQQVTLSCSPISGHRSVSWYQQTPGQGLQFLFEYFSETQRNKGNFPGRFSGRQFSNSRSEMNVSTLELGDSALYLCASSSKTSGATTDTQYFGPGTRLTVL.

The CDR3 protein is CASSYRPWEGDEQYF. The DNA for the CDR3 is TGTGCCAGCAGCTATAGACCCTGGGAGGGCGACGAGCAGTACTTC. The chain combines TRBV4-2 with TRBJ2-7, with 7 bases fitting TRBD2. There are 15 residues in the CDR3. J was trimmed by 5 bases and V by 5 bases; bases with no gene match: 12. Germline V gene sequence: CDR1 LGHNA, CDR2 YNFKEQ.

The rearrangement uses TRBV9 and TRBJ2-7; D ambiguous. The CDR3 loop spans 13 amino acids. V was pared by 2 bases and J by 1 base, with 7 bases between. Per germline, CDR1 SGDLS and CDR2 YYNGEE. The CDR3 sequence: CASSVSLSYEQYF. The DNA for the CDR3 is TGTGCCAGCAGCGTTAGTCTTTCCTACGAGCAGTACTTC. Full variable domain (rest looked up from reference TRBV9 and TRBJ2-7): DSGVTQTPKHLITATGQRVTLRCSPRSGDLSVYWYQQSLDQGLQFLIQYYNGEERAKGNILERFSAQQFPDLHSELNLSSLELGDSALYFCASSVSLSYEQYFGPGTRLTVT.

Only a few counts were recorded for this clone. CDR3 nucleotides: TGCAGCGTTGAATTCGCGTCGGACAGGGTTGCAGAGATAGGCAATCAGCCCCAGCATTTT. Its translation: CSVEFASDRVAEIGNQPQHF. V is TRBV29-1 and J is TRBJ1-5; 8 bases are a match to TRBD1. The CDR3 consists of 20 residues. V gave up 2 bases and J gave up 2 bases; unmatched junction bases: 20. Germline V CDR1 and CDR2: SQVTM, ANQGSEA. The full variable domain, in which reference TRBV29-1 and TRBJ1-5 provide the parts outside the CDR3, is SAVISQKPSRDICQRGTSLTIQCQVDSQVTMMFWYRQQPGQSLTLIATANQGSEATYESGFVIDKFPISRPNLTFSTLTVSNMSPEDSSIYLCSVEFASDRVAEIGNQPQHFGDGTRLSIL.

This chain connects TRBV24-1 to TRBJ2-1; 11 bases align to TRBD2. The CDR3 covers 19 residues. CDR1 and CDR2 (germline): KGHDR, SFDVKD. J gave up 9 bases and V 6 bases, and 21 bases lay outside the gene matches. This CDR3 is CATSSSSLAGGSFGAEQFF. CDR3 DNA: TGTGCCACCAGTTCCTCCTCTCTAGCGGGAGGATCCTTCGGGGCTGAGCAGTTCTTC.

A word on this clone: The same CDR3 can be traced to other DNA sequences in this sample. Here the CDR3 DNA reads TGTGCCAGCAGCTACAGGGGCCCCTCTGGAAACACCATATATTTT. Encoded protein: CASSYRGPSGNTIYF. This chain connects TRBV6-5 to TRBJ1-3; 7 positions match TRBD1. Germline V gene sequence: CDR1 MNHEY, CDR2 SVGAGI. The CDR3 runs 15 residues. J gave up 0 bases and V 6 bases, and 5 bases lay outside the gene matches.

V gene TRBV6-2 or TRBV6-3 combines with J gene TRBJ2-1; D not resolved. The V gene's germline CDR1 is MNHEY and CDR2 SVGEGT. CDR3 length: 16 amino acids. V was clipped by 5 bases and J by 2 bases, with 16 bases between them. CDR3 nucleotides: TGTGCCAGCAGTAGAGGTAGTCCTGTGGCCTACAATGAGCAGTTCTTC. Protein sequence: CASSRGSPVAYNEQFF.

The chain is built from TRBV7-2 and TRBJ2-7; 7 bases are a match to TRBD1. The CDR3 consists of 15 residues. In germline, CDR1 is SGHTA, CDR2 FQGNSA. Trimming at V came to 1 base and at J to 3 bases, leaving 6 bases not matched to a gene. This chain's CDR3 is CASSLGDRPYYEQYF. The DNA of the CDR3 is TGTGCCAGCAGCTTAGGGGACAGACCCTACTACGAGCAGTACTTC.

The rearrangement links TRBV18 to TRBJ1-5; 8 nucleotides line up with TRBD1. The germline V gene has CDR1 KGHSH and CDR2 LQKENI. The J segment lost 4 bases and the V segment lost 3 bases, leaving 8 bases of the junction unmatched. The CDR3 loop spans 16 amino acids. The CDR3 DNA is TGTGCCAGCTCACCTCTAGGAGGACAGGGAAATCAGCCCCAGCATTTT. Amino acids: CASSPLGGQGNQPQHF.

On this clone itself: Other DNA sequences in this specimen translate into the identical CDR3. This chain joins TRBV7-9 and TRBJ1-3; D gene uncertain. CDR3 length equals 13 residues. V lost 5 bases and J 0 bases, leaving 5 bases between the germline ends. Per germline, CDR1 SEHNR and CDR2 FQNEAQ (reference sequence). The CDR3 DNA sequence: TGTGCCAGCAGCCGCGACTCTGGAAACACCATATATTTT. As protein: CASSRDSGNTIYF.

The chain employs TRBV28 and TRBJ2-7; 10 bases agree with TRBD1. The CDR3 sequence is 15 residues long. The junction had 7 bases not matched to a gene; V was cut back by 6 bases and J by 2 bases. Germline V CDR1 and CDR2: MDHEN, SYDVKM. For the CDR3, the DNA is TGTGCCAGCAGGTCCCCCGGGACAGGGGCCTACGAGCAGTACTTC. Translation: CASRSPGTGAYEQYF.

This clone was seen just once. V usage is TRBV10-3 and J usage is TRBJ2-1; 9 nucleotides line up with TRBD2. After removal of 8 bases from V and 3 bases from J, the junction contained 5 bases not matched to a gene. The CDR3 runs to 14 residues. Germline V gene data show CDR1 as ENHRY and CDR2 as SYGVKD. CDR3 in DNA: TGTGCCATCGGAAAGCGGGAGGACTACAATGAGCAGTTCTTC. Translation gives CAIGKREDYNEQFF.

This clone was observed a few times. The chain recombines TRBV6-2 or TRBV6-3 with TRBJ2-4; 7 bases fit TRBD1. Germline lookup yields CDR1 MNHEY and CDR2 SVGEGT. With V trimmed by 2 bases and J by 4 bases, 14 bases remained unmatched. This CDR3 spans 18 amino acids. The CDR3 protein is CASSYLPGQAEGKNIQYF. Here the CDR3 DNA reads TGTGCCAGCAGTTACCTCCCAGGACAGGCCGAGGGGAAAAACATTCAGTACTTC.

This sequence joins TRBV27 and TRBJ2-5, with 11 nucleotides matching TRBD2. Per the germline V gene, CDR1 is MNHEY and CDR2 is SMNVEV (reference sequence). The CDR3 loop spans 15 amino acids. V shed 7 bases, J shed 5 bases, and the junction held 9 bases outside the gene matches. The CDR3 coding sequence is TGTGCCAGCACTACTAGCGGGAGAGGGTGGGAGACCCAGTACTTC. Its translation: CASTTSGRGWETQYF.

The chain recombines TRBV30 with TRBJ1-1, with TRBD1 matching 8 bases. The CDR3 loop spans 11 amino acids. CDR1 is GTSNPN, CDR2 SVGIG, per germline (reference sequence). J was trimmed by 7 bases and V by 4 bases; bases with no gene match: 2. CDR3 sequence reads: CAWKDRGEAFF. Written as DNA, the CDR3 is TGTGCCTGGAAAGACAGGGGTGAAGCTTTCTTT.

V and J are TRBV3-1 (or the pseudogene TRBV3-2) and TRBJ1-1; 9 bases match TRBD1. CDR3 length: 14 amino acids. V dropped 3 bases and J dropped 5; count of bases not matched to a gene: 4. Per the germline V gene, CDR1 is LGHDT and CDR2 is YNNKEL (reference sequence). Here the CDR3 DNA reads TGTGCCAGCAGCCATCCCGACAGGGGGACTGAAGCTTTCTTT. Translated: CASSHPDRGTEAFF.

The gene calls are TRBV28 and TRBJ1-2, with 9 bases identical to TRBD1. Germline V gene sequence: CDR1 MDHEN, CDR2 SYDVKM. The J segment lost 7 bases and the V segment lost 2 bases, leaving 5 bases of the junction unmatched. The CDR3 is 14 amino acids. This chain's CDR3 is CASSLTGQGSGYTF. The CDR3 DNA follows: TGTGCCAGCAGTTTAACGGGACAGGGTTCTGGCTACACCTTC.

This clone was detected once. The chain is built from TRBV5-4 and TRBJ2-2; TRBD1 agrees at 11 bases. V lost 4 bases, J lost 0 bases, and 11 bases stayed unmatched. Looked up from germline, CDR1 is SGHNT and CDR2 is YYREEE (reference sequence). There are 19 residues in the CDR3. DNA for the CDR3: TGTGCCAGCAGCGGTGGGACAGGGGGGCGATCACCGAACACCGGGGAGCTGTTTTTT. This encodes CASSGGTGGRSPNTGELFF.

V is TRBV28 and J is TRBJ1-2, with 8 nucleotides matching TRBD1. Germline CDR1 reads MDHEN; CDR2 reads SYDVKM. The CDR3 length is 15 residues. V lost 5 bases to trimming and J lost 0 bases; unmatched junction nucleotides: 5. The CDR3 loop is CASSTPGQANYGYTF. Here the CDR3 DNA reads TGTGCCAGCAGTACCCCGGGACAGGCTAACTATGGCTACACCTTC.

The CDR3 loop reads CASSLRHTIYF. Here the CDR3 DNA reads TGTGCCAGCAGTTTGAGGCACACCATATATTTT. The J gene is TRBJ1-3, the V gene TRBV28; D gene ambiguous. The CDR3 contains 11 residues. Germline lookup yields CDR1 MDHEN and CDR2 SYDVKM. Trimming removed 3 bases from V and 8 bases from J, with 5 bases in between.

The V gene is TRBV19, the J gene TRBJ2-7; 11 bases align to TRBD1. CDR3 length: 16 residues. Unmatched junction bases numbered 8, after V lost 4 bases and J lost 3 bases. CDR1 and CDR2 from the germline V gene are LNHDA and SQIVND (reference sequence). This CDR3 reads CASSTPTGQGGYEQYF. CDR3 bases: TGTGCCAGTAGTACCCCAACGGGACAGGGGGGCTACGAGCAGTACTTC.